The T cell receptor (beta chain) described here comes from a study of long-term antiretroviral therapy in people with HIV. Every one of the donors gave at least one pre-ART PBMC sample and at least two post-ART PBMC samples. The immunoSEQ assay was v3.0, run at survey level. Sequencing was directed toward about 35,000-50,000 T-cell genomes in each sample. Sequencing used immunoSEQ multiplex PCR; TCRdb keeps in-frame clones, though not all of them. The profile shows approximately 19,000 clones, less than 85% of them singletons. V gave up 0 bases and J gave up 5 bases; unmatched junction bases: 6. Germline loops: CDR1 MNHEY, CDR2 SVGAGI. This CDR3 has 15 amino acids.

The receptor's source is a woman in her fifties or sixties with HIV. The sample consisted of unsorted PBMCs, taken 0.5 years before starting antiretroviral therapy. The chain recombines TRBV6-5 with TRBJ2-5, with TRBD1 identical over 7 bases. In DNA form, the CDR3 reads TGTGCCAGCAGTTACTCGACAGGGATCAGGGAGACCCAGTACTTC. Its translation: CASSYSTGIRETQYF.